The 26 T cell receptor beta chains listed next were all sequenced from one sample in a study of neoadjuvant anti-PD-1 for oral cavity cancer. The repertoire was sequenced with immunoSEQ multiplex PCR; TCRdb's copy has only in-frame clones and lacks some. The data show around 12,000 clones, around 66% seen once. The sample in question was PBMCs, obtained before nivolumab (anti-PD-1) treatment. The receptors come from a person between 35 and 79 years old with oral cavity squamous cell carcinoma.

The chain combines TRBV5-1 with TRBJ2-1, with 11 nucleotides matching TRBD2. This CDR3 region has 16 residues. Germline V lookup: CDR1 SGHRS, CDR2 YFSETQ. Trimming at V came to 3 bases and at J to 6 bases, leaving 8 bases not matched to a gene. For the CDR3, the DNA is TGCGCCAGCAGCTCTTTACTAGCGGGAGCCTCCAATGAGCAGTTCTTC. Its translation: CASSSLLAGASNEQFF.

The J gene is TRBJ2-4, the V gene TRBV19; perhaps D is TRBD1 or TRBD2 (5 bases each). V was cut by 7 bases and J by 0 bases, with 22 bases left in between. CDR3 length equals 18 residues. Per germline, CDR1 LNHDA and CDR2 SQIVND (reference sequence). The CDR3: CASMEQKGRSLAKNIQYF. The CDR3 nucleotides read TGTGCCAGTATGGAACAGAAGGGACGGAGTCTAGCCAAAAACATTCAGTACTTC.

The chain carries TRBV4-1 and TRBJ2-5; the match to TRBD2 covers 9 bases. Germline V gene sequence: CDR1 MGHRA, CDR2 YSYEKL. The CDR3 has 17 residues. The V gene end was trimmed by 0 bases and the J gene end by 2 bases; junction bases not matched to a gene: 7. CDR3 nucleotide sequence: TGCGCCAGCAGCCAAGACAGCAGCGGGGGGATTCAAGAGACCCAGTACTTC. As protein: CASSQDSSGGIQETQYF.

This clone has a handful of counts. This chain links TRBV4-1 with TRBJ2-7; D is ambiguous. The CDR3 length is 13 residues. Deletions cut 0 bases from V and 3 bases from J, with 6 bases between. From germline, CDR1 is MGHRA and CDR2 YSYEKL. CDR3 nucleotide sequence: TGCGCCAGCAGCCAAGATCATGACTACGAGCAGTACTTC. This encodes CASSQDHDYEQYF.

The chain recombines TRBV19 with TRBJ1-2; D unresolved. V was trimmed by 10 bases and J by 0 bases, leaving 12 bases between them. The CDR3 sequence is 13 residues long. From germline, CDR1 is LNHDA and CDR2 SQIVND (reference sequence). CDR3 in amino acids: CATKLGPNYGYTF. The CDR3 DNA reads TGTGCCACCAAACTAGGCCCTAACTATGGCTACACCTTC.

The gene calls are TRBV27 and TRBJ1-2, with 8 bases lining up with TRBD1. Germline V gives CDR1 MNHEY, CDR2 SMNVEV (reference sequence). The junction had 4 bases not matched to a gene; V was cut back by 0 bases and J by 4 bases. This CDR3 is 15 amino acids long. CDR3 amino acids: CASSLSGDRGYGYTF. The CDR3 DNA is TGTGCCAGCAGTTTATCTGGTGACAGGGGCTATGGCTACACCTTC.

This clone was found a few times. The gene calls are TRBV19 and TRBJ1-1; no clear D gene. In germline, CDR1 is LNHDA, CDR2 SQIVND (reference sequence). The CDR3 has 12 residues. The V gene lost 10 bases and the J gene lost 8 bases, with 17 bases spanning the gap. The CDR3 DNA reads TGTGCCACCTCTTCGGGCCTCACGGAAGCTTTCTTT. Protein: CATSSGLTEAFF.

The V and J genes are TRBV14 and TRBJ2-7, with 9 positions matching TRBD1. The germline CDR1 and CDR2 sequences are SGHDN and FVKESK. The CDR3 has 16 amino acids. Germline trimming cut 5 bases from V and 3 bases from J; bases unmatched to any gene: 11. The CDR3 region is CASSKPGQGRVYEQYF. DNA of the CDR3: TGTGCCAGCAGCAAACCGGGACAGGGACGAGTCTACGAGCAGTACTTC.

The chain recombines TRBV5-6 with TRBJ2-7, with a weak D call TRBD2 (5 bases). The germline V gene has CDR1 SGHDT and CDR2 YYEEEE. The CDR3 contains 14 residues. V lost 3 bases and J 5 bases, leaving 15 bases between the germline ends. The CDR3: CASSYSGGTHEQYF. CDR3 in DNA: TGTGCCAGCAGCTATTCAGGAGGCACCCACGAGCAGTACTTC. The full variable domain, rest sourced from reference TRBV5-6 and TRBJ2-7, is DAGVTQSPTHLIKTRGQQVTLRCSPKSGHDTVSWYQQALGQGPQFIFQYYEEEERQRGNFPDRFSGHQFPNYSSELNVNALLLGDSALYLCASSYSGGTHEQYFGPGTRLTVT.

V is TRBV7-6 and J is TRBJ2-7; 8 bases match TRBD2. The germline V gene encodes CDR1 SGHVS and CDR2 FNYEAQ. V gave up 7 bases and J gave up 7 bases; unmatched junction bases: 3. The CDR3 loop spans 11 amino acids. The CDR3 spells CASTSGGEQYF. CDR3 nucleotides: TGTGCCAGCACCTCGGGGGGGGAGCAGTACTTC.

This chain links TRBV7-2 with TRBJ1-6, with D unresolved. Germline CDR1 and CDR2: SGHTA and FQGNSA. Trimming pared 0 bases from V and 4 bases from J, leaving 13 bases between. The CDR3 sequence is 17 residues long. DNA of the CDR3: TGTGCCAGCAGCTTAGCTTCGAGGCTGATATATAATTCACCCCTCCACTTT. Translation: CASSLASRLIYNSPLHF.

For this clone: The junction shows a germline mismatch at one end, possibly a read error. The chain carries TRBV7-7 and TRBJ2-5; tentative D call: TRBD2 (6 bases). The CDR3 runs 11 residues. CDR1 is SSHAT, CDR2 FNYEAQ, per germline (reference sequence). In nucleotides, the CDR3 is TGTGCTAGCAGTAGCGGAGAAACCCAGTACTTC. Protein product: CASSSGETQYF.

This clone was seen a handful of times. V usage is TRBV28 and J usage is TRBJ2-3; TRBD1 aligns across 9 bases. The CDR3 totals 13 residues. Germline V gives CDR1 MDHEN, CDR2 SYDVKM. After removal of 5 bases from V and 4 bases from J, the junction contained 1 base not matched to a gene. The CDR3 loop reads CASSRTGADTQYF. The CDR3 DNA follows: TGTGCCAGCAGTCGGACAGGGGCAGATACGCAGTATTTT.

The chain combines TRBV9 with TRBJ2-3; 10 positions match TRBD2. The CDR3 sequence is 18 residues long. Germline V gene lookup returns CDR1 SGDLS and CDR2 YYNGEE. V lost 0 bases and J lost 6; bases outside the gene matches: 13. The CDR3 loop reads CASSVAETSGFRGDTQYF. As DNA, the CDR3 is TGTGCCAGCAGCGTAGCCGAGACTAGCGGGTTCAGGGGGGATACGCAGTATTTT.

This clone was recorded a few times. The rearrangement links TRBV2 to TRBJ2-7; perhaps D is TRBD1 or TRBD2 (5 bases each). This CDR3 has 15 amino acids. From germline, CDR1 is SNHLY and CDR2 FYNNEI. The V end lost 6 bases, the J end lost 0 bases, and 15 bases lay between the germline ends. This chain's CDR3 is CASSHTGPPSYEQYF. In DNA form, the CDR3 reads TGTGCCAGCAGCCACACGGGACCGCCCTCCTACGAGCAGTACTTC.

The CDR3 is CASRRTGYGYTF. The CDR3, as DNA: TGTGCCAGCAGAAGGACAGGCTATGGCTACACCTTC. The gene calls are TRBV6-5 and TRBJ1-2; 7 positions match TRBD1. Germline-derived CDR1 and CDR2 are MNHEY and SVGAGI. Losses at the gene ends were 6 bases for V and 4 bases for J; bases not matched to a gene: 2. This CDR3 contains 12 residues.

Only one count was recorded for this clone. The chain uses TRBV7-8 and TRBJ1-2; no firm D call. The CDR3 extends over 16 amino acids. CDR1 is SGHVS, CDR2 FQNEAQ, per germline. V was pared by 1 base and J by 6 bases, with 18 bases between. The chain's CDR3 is CASSLEVRGIGDGYTF. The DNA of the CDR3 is TGTGCCAGCAGCTTAGAAGTGCGCGGCATTGGGGATGGCTACACCTTC.

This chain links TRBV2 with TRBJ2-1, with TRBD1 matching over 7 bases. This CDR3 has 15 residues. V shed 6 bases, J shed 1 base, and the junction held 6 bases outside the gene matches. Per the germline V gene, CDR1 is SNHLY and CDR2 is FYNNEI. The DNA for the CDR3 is TGTGCCAGCAGCCTACAGGGGAGTTCCTACAATGAGCAGTTCTTC. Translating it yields CASSLQGSSYNEQFF.

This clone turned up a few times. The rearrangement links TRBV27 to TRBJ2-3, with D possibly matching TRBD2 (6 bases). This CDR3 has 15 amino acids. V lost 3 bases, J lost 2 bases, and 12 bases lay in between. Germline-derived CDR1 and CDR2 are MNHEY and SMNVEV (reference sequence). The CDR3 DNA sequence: TGTGCCAGCAGTTTGAGGAGGGCCCTCACAGATACGCAGTATTTT. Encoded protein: CASSLRRALTDTQYF.

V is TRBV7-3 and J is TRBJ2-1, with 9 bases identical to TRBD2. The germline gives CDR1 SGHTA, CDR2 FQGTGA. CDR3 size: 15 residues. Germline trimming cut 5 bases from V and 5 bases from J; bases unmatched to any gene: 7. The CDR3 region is CASSPGLAKNNEQFF. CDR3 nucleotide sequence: TGTGCCAGCAGCCCCGGACTAGCGAAAAACAATGAGCAGTTCTTC.

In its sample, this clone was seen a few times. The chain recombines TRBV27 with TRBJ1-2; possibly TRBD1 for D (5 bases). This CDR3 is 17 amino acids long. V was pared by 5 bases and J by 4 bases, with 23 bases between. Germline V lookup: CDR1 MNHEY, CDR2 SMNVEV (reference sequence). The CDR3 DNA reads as TGTGCCAGCAGTCCTACTCCGGGAGGGGAGGAAGGCTATGGCTACACCTTC. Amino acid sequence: CASSPTPGGEEGYGYTF.

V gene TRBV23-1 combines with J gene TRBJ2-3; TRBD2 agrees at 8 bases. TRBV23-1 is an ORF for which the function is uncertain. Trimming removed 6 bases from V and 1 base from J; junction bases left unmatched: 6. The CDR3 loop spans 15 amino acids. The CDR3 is CASRHTSGRTDTQYF. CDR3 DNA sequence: TGCGCCAGCAGGCACACTAGCGGCCGCACAGATACGCAGTATTTT.

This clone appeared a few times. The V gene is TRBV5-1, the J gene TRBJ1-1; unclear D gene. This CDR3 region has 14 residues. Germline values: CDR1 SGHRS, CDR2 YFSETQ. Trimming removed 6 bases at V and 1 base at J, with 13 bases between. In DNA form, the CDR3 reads TGCGCCAGCACCCCGGGGTCAGCGAACACTGAAGCTTTCTTT. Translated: CASTPGSANTEAFF. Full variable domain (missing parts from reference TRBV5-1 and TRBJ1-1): KAGVTQTPRYLIKTRGQQVTLSCSPISGHRSVSWYQQTPGQGLQFLFEYFSETQRNKGNFPGRFSGRQFSNSRSEMNVSTLELGDSALYLCASTPGSANTEAFFGQGTRLTVV.

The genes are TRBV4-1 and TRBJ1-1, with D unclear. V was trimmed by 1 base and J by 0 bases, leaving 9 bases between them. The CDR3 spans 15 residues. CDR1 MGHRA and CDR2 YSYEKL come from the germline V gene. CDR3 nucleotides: TGCGCCAGCAGCCAAGCCCCCAGTCTGAACACTGAAGCTTTCTTT. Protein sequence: CASSQAPSLNTEAFF.

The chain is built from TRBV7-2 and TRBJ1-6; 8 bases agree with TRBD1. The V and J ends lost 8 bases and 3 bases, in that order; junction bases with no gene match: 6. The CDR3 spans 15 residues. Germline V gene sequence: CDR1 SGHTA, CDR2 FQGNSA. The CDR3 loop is CASRTTGGYNSPLHF. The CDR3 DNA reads TGTGCCAGCCGCACCACAGGGGGCTATAATTCACCCCTCCACTTT.

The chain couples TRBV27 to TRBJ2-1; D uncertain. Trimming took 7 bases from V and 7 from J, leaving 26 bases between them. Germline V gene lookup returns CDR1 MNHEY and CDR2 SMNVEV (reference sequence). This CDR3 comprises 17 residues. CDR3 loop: CASNPFGTGRRGNEQFF. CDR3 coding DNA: TGTGCCAGCAATCCATTCGGCACGGGCAGGCGAGGAAATGAGCAGTTCTTC.